This T cell receptor beta chain was retrieved from a study of glioma-infiltrating T cells. Study conclusions and caveats: Signature shared blood CDR3 motifs were enriched in low-divergence and depleted in high-divergence patients. Above-expected tissue-blood divergence occurred in all gliomas, most in low-grade ones.

The iRepertoire nested amplicon-rescue multiplex PCR amplified TCR alpha and beta CDR3s from RNA. Each CDR3 protein gets one entry after TCRdb re-called the multiplex PCR reads with MiXCR. Here the sample spans 400,000 or so distinct CDR3 sequences, roughly two fifths being singletons. The CDR3 loop spans 16 amino acids. V was trimmed by 6 bases and J by 2 bases, leaving 19 bases between them. The germline V gene has CDR1 SGHTA and CDR2 FQGNSA. As for this clonotype: The antigen remains unidentified.

Material for sequencing was glioma tissue, nonneoplastic brain tissue, or PBMCs (not recorded which). The receptor's source is a human donor with low-grade glioma or glioblastoma, undergoing nonglioma brain surgery, or in good health (not recorded which). The chain links TRBV7-2 to TRBJ2-5; D is possibly TRBD1 (6 bases). The CDR3 DNA follows: TGTGCCAGCAGGCATATTCCGGGACAACCACAAGAGACCCAGTACTTC. Protein product: CASRHIPGQPQETQYF.